This TCR beta chain was documented in a study of cytomegalovirus exposure and HLA in healthy donors. Germline-derived CDR1 and CDR2 are MNHEY and SMNVEV (reference sequence). V lost 2 bases, J lost 0 bases, and 1 base stayed unmatched. The CDR3 loop spans 15 amino acids. 60 Vbeta and 13 Jbeta primers were used in PCR. Assay: immunoSEQ multiplex PCR; the TCRdb copy retains only in-frame clones and omits some. The table has approximately 160,000 clones, roughly 77% seen once. Comment on this clone: Other nucleotide sequences in the sample specify the same CDR3.

This clonotype was obtained from a woman in her 40s in good health and CMV-seropositive. The sequencing sample was made of PBMCs. V usage is TRBV27 and J usage is TRBJ2-1; 7 bases are shared with TRBD1. CDR3 residues: CASSLAGGSYNEQFF. The DNA of the CDR3 is TGTGCCAGCAGTTTAGCAGGGGGCTCCTACAATGAGCAGTTCTTC.